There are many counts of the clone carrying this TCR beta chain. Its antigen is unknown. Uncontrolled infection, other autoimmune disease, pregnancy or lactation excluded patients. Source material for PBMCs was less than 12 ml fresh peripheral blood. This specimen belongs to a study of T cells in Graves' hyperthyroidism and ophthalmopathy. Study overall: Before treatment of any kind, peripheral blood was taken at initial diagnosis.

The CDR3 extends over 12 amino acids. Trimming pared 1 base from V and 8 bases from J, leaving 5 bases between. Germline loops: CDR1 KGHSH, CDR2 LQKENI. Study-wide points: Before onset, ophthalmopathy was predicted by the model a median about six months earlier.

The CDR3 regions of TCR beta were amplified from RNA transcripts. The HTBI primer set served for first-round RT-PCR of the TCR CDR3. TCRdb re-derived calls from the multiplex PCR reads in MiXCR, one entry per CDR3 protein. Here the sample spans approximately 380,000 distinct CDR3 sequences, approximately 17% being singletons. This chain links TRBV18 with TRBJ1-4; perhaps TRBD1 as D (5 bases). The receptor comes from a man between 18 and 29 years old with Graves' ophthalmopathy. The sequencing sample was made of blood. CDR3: CASSPQGEKLFF. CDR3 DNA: TGTGCCAGCTCACCACAGGGGGAAAAACTGTTTTTT.